A selection of T cell receptor beta chains follows, all from one sample in a study of blood T cell repertoires in COVID-19. Assay: immunoSEQ multiplex PCR; the TCRdb copy retains only in-frame clones and omits some. Here the sample spans about 75,000 clones, about 87% being singletons. Input material: peripheral blood. The source of these receptors is a woman between 45 and 60 years old with acute or convalescent COVID-19. Each CDR3 is given with its conserved first and last residue. Each record gives: CDR3 DNA, CDR3 protein, V gene, D gene, J gene, clone size. The D gene is left open where the match is weak. Expanded clones are given a class, and other clones once, few, many or no size at all.

TGCGCCAGCAGCTTGGACAACGGCTACACCTTC	CASSLDNGYTF	TRBV5-1	.	TRBJ1-2	.
TGTGCCAGCTCACCAAGTTTAGGGGGTCGCCGTGGCACTGAAGCTTTCTTT	CASSPSLGGRRGTEAFF	TRBV18	.	TRBJ1-1	.
TGTGCCAGCAGACCCTTCGGACAGAATCAGCCCCAGCATTTT	CASRPFGQNQPQHF	TRBV6-5	.	TRBJ1-5	.
TGTGCCACCAGCGTGACCCAACCCGGGAATTCACCCCTCCACTTT	CATSVTQPGNSPLHF	TRBV15	.	TRBJ1-6	.
TGTGCCAGCAGCCCCGGGACTAGCACAGATACGCAGTATTTT	CASSPGTSTDTQYF	TRBV11-1	.	TRBJ2-3	once
TGTGCCAGCAACCCTCCCGGACAGGGTAACTATGGCTACACCTTC	CASNPPGQGNYGYTF	TRBV5-4	TRBD1	TRBJ1-2	.
TGCGCCAGCAGCTTGGATGGGGCCATAACCTCTGGAAACACCATATATTTT	CASSLDGAITSGNTIYF	TRBV5-1	.	TRBJ1-3	.
TGTGCCAGCAGCTTAGACGACAAGTTGAATCAGCCCCAGCATTTT	CASSLDDKLNQPQHF	TRBV7-6	.	TRBJ1-5	.
TGTGCCAGCAGTGAAGCTTCAGGGTTGTATGGCTACACCTTC	CASSEASGLYGYTF	TRBV2	.	TRBJ1-2	.
TGTGCCAGCGGGGCGTTGGATGAAAAACTGTTTTTT	CASGALDEKLFF	TRBV28	.	TRBJ1-4	once
TGTGCCACTGCCGAGGGGGGGCGGAATTCACCCCTCCACTTT	CATAEGGRNSPLHF	TRBV19	.	TRBJ1-6	few
TGTGCCAGCAGTTACTCGGCAGGGAACTATGGCTACACCTTC	CASSYSAGNYGYTF	TRBV6-5	.	TRBJ1-2	few
TGTGCCGGAGGGCGCCTAGCGGGGGGGTCTTCCTACGAGCAGTACTTC	CAGGRLAGGSSYEQYF	TRBV30	TRBD2	TRBJ2-7	.
TGTGCCAGCAGGCGAACAGGGAAACGGGCTAATGAAAAACTGTTTTTT	CASRRTGKRANEKLFF	TRBV7-2	.	TRBJ1-4	once
TGTGCCGGGACTTTGGGGGCAAATAATAATTCACCCCTCCACTTT	CAGTLGANNNSPLHF	TRBV30	.	TRBJ1-6	.
TGTGCCAGCAGTACTAGCGGCTACTACGAGCAGTACTTC	CASSTSGYYEQYF	TRBV7-9	TRBD2	TRBJ2-7	many
TGTGCCAGCAGTCTAGGGGACAGTAATTCACCCCTCCACTTT	CASSLGDSNSPLHF	TRBV11-2	TRBD1	TRBJ1-6	.
TGTGCCAGCAGCGCGGACAGGGTGGATGAGCAGTTCTTC	CASSADRVDEQFF	TRBV9	TRBD1	TRBJ2-1	.
TGTGCCAGCAGCTCAAAACACCCAGCGAAGGAAAAACTGTTTTTT	CASSSKHPAKEKLFF	TRBV7-3	.	TRBJ1-4	once
TGTGCCAGCAGCGCGGCGACAGGGGGCCGGGTAGGCTACACCTTC	CASSAATGGRVGYTF	TRBV11-2	TRBD1	TRBJ1-2	.
TGTGCCAGCAGCCCTGGTGGGGGACAGTCCTACGAGCAGTACTTC	CASSPGGGQSYEQYF	TRBV4-2	TRBD1	TRBJ2-7	few
TGTGCCAGCAGCCCCGAGAGCTCCTATAATTCACCCCTCCACTTT	CASSPESSYNSPLHF	TRBV5-6	.	TRBJ1-6	.
TGTGCCAGCAGCTCACAGGGGGCTAACACTGAAGCTTTCTTT	CASSSQGANTEAFF	TRBV9	TRBD1	TRBJ1-1	.
TGTGCCAGCAGCCCCGCTAGTAGTGTCACAGATACGCAGTATTTT	CASSPASSVTDTQYF	TRBV11-2	.	TRBJ2-3	.
TGTGCCAGTATTCCCTCCGGGACAGGGGGCTGGGGCTACACCTTC	CASIPSGTGGWGYTF	TRBV19	TRBD1	TRBJ1-2	.
TGCGCCAGCAGCCCCCAGGGCATTCGCTCTGGAAACACCATATATTTT	CASSPQGIRSGNTIYF	TRBV5-1	.	TRBJ1-3	.
TGTGCCAGCTCAACCAAGGCAGGTGCATCTGGAAACACCATATATTTT	CASSTKAGASGNTIYF	TRBV18	.	TRBJ1-3	.
TGTGCCAGTAGTTGGACAGGAGGGAATTCACCCCTCCACTTT	CASSWTGGNSPLHF	TRBV19	TRBD1	TRBJ1-6	few
TGCGCCAGCAGCCAAGAATGGCAGATTAACTATGGCTACACCTTC	CASSQEWQINYGYTF	TRBV4-1	.	TRBJ1-2	.
TGTGCCACCAGCAGCGGGTCGAAATTCTATGGCTACACCTTC	CATSSGSKFYGYTF	TRBV15	.	TRBJ1-2	.
TGTGCCAGTATGGGGGACAGCTCCTACGAGCAGTACTTC	CASMGDSSYEQYF	TRBV19	TRBD1	TRBJ2-7	few
TGTGCCAGCAGCTTAGTAGGCAGGTCGAACACTGAAGCTTTCTTT	CASSLVGRSNTEAFF	TRBV7-8	.	TRBJ1-1	.
TGTGCCAGCAGCGTAACAGCCTCCTATAATTCACCCCTCCACTTT	CASSVTASYNSPLHF	TRBV9	.	TRBJ1-6	.
TGTGCCAGCAGCCAAGGGACAGGATGGAATACGCAGTATTTT	CASSQGTGWNTQYF	TRBV3-1/TRBV3-2	TRBD1	TRBJ2-3	.
TGTGCCAGCAGTTACCCGGCGGGCGAGCAGTTCTTC	CASSYPAGEQFF	TRBV6-2/TRBV6-3	.	TRBJ2-1	.
TGTGCCAGCAGTGCCCTGGACAGGGGGCAATCACCCCTCCACTTT	CASSALDRGQSPLHF	TRBV25-1	TRBD1	TRBJ1-6	.
TGTGCCAGCAACCTAGACAGGGCCGGAACTGAAGCTTTCTTT	CASNLDRAGTEAFF	TRBV27	TRBD1	TRBJ1-1	once
TGTGCCAGCAGCCAGAAAACAACTAGCAATCAGCCCCAGCATTTT	CASSQKTTSNQPQHF	TRBV7-2	.	TRBJ1-5	.
TGTGCCAGCAGTTTAAGTGGAGTTACACCGTTCTTC	CASSLSGVTPFF	TRBV12-3/TRBV12-4	.	TRBJ2-1	.
TGTGCCACCGGACAGGACTATGGCTACACCTTC	CATGQDYGYTF	TRBV6-5	TRBD1	TRBJ1-2	.
TGTGCCAGCAGTCACCGGGACAATCAGCCCCAGCATTTT	CASSHRDNQPQHF	TRBV12-3/TRBV12-4	.	TRBJ1-5	medium-sized
TGTGCCAGCTCACCCTCGGGGGACAGGGTGGGTGAAAAACTGTTTTTT	CASSPSGDRVGEKLFF	TRBV18	TRBD1	TRBJ1-4	.
TGTGCCAGCAGCGTCCGGGACAGGACCTACGAGCAGTACTTC	CASSVRDRTYEQYF	TRBV9	TRBD1	TRBJ2-7	few
TGTGCCAGCAGTCCCAGCGAGCGGGGGGCGGTTTATGAGCAGTTCTTC	CASSPSERGAVYEQFF	TRBV2	TRBD2	TRBJ2-1	.
TGTGCCAGCAGCCCTAAACAGAATTCACCCCTCCACTTT	CASSPKQNSPLHF	TRBV7-9	.	TRBJ1-6	.
TGTGCCATCAGGAGAGGACAGGGTGCTAATGAAAAACTGTTTTTT	CAIRRGQGANEKLFF	TRBV10-3	TRBD1	TRBJ1-4	few
TGTGCCAGCAAGGGACTAGCCCCCGGGGAGCTGTTTTTT	CASKGLAPGELFF	TRBV7-9	TRBD2	TRBJ2-2	.
TGTGCCAGCAGCTTGAGACAGGGGGCTGAAGCTTTCTTT	CASSLRQGAEAFF	TRBV7-3	TRBD1	TRBJ1-1	few
TGTGCCAGTAGCCCTCGACAGGGTACTGGGGTAAATTCACCCCTCCACTTT	CASSPRQGTGVNSPLHF	TRBV19	TRBD1	TRBJ1-6	.